This is a list of T cell receptor beta chains from one sample in a study of T cells after yellow fever vaccination. Each CDR3 protein is one row after TCRdb ran MiXCR on the 5' RACE reads. The sample includes around 600,000 distinct CDR3 sequences, roughly an eighth of them seen just once. This sample comprised PBMCs, obtained on the day of the yellow fever booster vaccination. The receptors derive from a man aged 30 to 39 who received the YFV17D yellow fever vaccine. The CDR3 runs from the conserved cysteine through the conserved F or W. Fields, in order: J gene, V gene, D gene, clone size, CDR3 DNA, CDR3 protein. D genes are given only for firm matches. Some rows mark clone size as missing; the rest say once, few, many or name a class of expanded clone.

TRBJ2-3,TRBV7-6,TRBD1,-,TGTGCCAGCAGCTTATCCGGGACAGGGATGACAGATACGCAGTATTTT,CASSLSGTGMTDTQYF
TRBJ2-5,TRBV12-3/TRBV12-4,TRBD1,few,TGTGCCAGCAGTCCGAGGACAGGGGACTCTATCCAGTACTTC,CASSPRTGDSIQYF
TRBJ2-2,TRBV19,-,few,TGTGCCAGTGGCCGGGGGTCGAACACCGGGGAGCTGTTTTTT,CASGRGSNTGELFF
TRBJ1-1,TRBV10-1,-,few,TGCGCCAGCAGTGAGAGGAGTAACACTGAAGCTTTCTTT,CASSERSNTEAFF
TRBJ1-4,TRBV20-1,-,-,TGCAGTGCTAGAGATCGGTGGCGACCTGCAACTAATGAAAAACTGTTTTTT,CSARDRWRPATNEKLFF
TRBJ2-3,TRBV5-1,TRBD2,-,TGCGCCAGCAGCTTGGCCAGGACTAGCGGGAGTCGGGGGGGAAGCACAGATACGCAGTATTTT,CASSLARTSGSRGGSTDTQYF
TRBJ2-7,TRBV10-1,-,-,TGCGCCAGCAGTGTGCCCTCCCACGACGGCTTTGGGGGGTACGAGCAGTACTTC,CASSVPSHDGFGGYEQYF
TRBJ1-5,TRBV19,-,-,TGTGCCAGTAGAAATGCGGAGATCAATCAGCCCCAGCATTTT,CASRNAEINQPQHF
TRBJ1-3,TRBV7-7,-,few,TGTGCCAGCAGCCCAATGACAGGTTCGGGAAACACCATATATTTT,CASSPMTGSGNTIYF
TRBJ1-1,TRBV10-3,-,-,TGTGCCACTTCAGGACCGTCGAACACTGAAGCTTTCTTT,CATSGPSNTEAFF
TRBJ2-3,TRBV7-8,TRBD1,-,TGTGCCAGCAGCTCAGGGGGATGGAGCACAGATACGCAGTATTTT,CASSSGGWSTDTQYF
TRBJ1-6,TRBV2,-,few,TGTGCCAGCAGTGCTTTTTCACCCCTCCACTTT,CASSAFSPLHF
TRBJ2-3,TRBV11-2,TRBD2,-,TGTGCCAGCAGCTTCAGCGGGAGGGCCCTCGCGGATACGCAGTATTTT,CASSFSGRALADTQYF
TRBJ2-3,TRBV6-2/TRBV6-3,-,many,TGTGCCAGCAGTCATGGAGATACGCAGTATTTT,CASSHGDTQYF
TRBJ2-1,TRBV6-2/TRBV6-3,TRBD2,many,TGTGCCAGCAGGGTGGGGACTAGCGTCCCCTATGAGCAGTTCTTC,CASRVGTSVPYEQFF
TRBJ2-7,TRBV5-1,TRBD2,-,TGCGCCAGCAGCTTGGTGGTTAGCGGGAGCTACGAGCAGTACTTC,CASSLVVSGSYEQYF
TRBJ2-1,TRBV24-1,TRBD2,many,TGTGCCACCAGTTCGACTAGCGGGAGCTCGAATGAGCAGTTCTTC,CATSSTSGSSNEQFF
TRBJ1-1,TRBV20-1,-,-,TGCAGTGCTACCCACTCCATGAACACTGAAGCTTTCTTT,CSATHSMNTEAFF
TRBJ2-3,TRBV18,TRBD1,-,TGTGCCAGCTCAACGGACAGGTCAGATACGCAGTATTTT,CASSTDRSDTQYF
TRBJ1-1,TRBV7-2,-,few,TGTGCCAGCAGCTTATCCTGGATGAACACTGAAGCTTTCTTT,CASSLSWMNTEAFF
TRBJ2-7,TRBV12-3/TRBV12-4,-,-,TGTGCCAGCAGTTTGGGGACTCACTACGAGCAGTACTTC,CASSLGTHYEQYF
TRBJ1-1,TRBV5-1,TRBD1,few,TGCGCCAGCAGCTTGGGAGACCCAGGGGGTGAAGCTTTCTTT,CASSLGDPGGEAFF
TRBJ1-5,TRBV6-2/TRBV6-3,-,many,TGTGCCAGCACCAAGGGCGCTCTTGGGAATCAGCCCCAGCATTTT,CASTKGALGNQPQHF
TRBJ1-2,TRBV20-1,-,-,TGCAGTGCTAGAGGTACAGCGGGAATAGGCACCTTC,CSARGTAGIGTF
TRBJ2-5,TRBV20-1,-,few,TGCAGTGCTAGTAGCACTAGGAACCAAGAGACCCAGTACTTC,CSASSTRNQETQYF
TRBJ1-2,TRBV30,-,-,TGTGCCTGGAGTAAGGGAGACGTATATGGCTACACCTTC,CAWSKGDVYGYTF
TRBJ2-2,TRBV5-4,TRBD1,few,TGTGCCAGCAGTCCGCGGGACAGGGATTTTCCCCACACCGGGGAGCTGTTTTTT,CASSPRDRDFPHTGELFF
TRBJ2-2,TRBV19,TRBD1,-,TGTGCCAGTAGCCTCGGGACAGGGTTTACCGGGGAGCTGTTTTTT,CASSLGTGFTGELFF
TRBJ2-7,TRBV14,TRBD2,few,TGTGCCAGCAGCAAAATAGCGGGAGGCCCCCTTAACGAGCAGTACTTC,CASSKIAGGPLNEQYF
TRBJ2-5,TRBV12-3/TRBV12-4,-,few,TGTGCCAGCAGTTTATCTTCCTGGCAGACCCAGTACTTC,CASSLSSWQTQYF
TRBJ1-1,TRBV7-9,-,-,TGTGCCAGCAGCCCCTCCACTGAAGCTTTCTTT,CASSPSTEAFF
TRBJ1-4,TRBV5-1,-,many,TGCGCCAGCAGCTTGGAAAAGCCCAATGAAAAACTGTTTTTT,CASSLEKPNEKLFF
TRBJ2-5,TRBV20-1,-,-,TGCAGTGCCAAGAAGGGGGGCGGGAGCGACACCCAGTACTTC,CSAKKGGGSDTQYF
TRBJ2-1,TRBV7-2,-,few,TGTGCCAGCAGCTTATGGTGGGAGACCTCCGATGAGCAGTTCTTC,CASSLWWETSDEQFF
TRBJ2-1,TRBV6-1,TRBD2,-,TGTGCCAGCAGATCCCCTAGCGGGAGTTTCAATGAGCAGTTCTTC,CASRSPSGSFNEQFF
TRBJ2-3,TRBV4-1,-,few,TGCGCCAGCAGCCAAGAAGCCGGGACAAATCCACGCACTGATACGCAGTATTTT,CASSQEAGTNPRTDTQYF
TRBJ1-1,TRBV6-1,-,few,TGTGCCAGCAGATGGGGGGGTGTGAACACTGAAGCTTTCTTT,CASRWGGVNTEAFF
TRBJ1-5,TRBV20-1,-,once,TGCAGTGCTAGGCAGGGTACGGATCAGCCCCAGCATTTT,CSARQGTDQPQHF
TRBJ1-5,TRBV19,-,few,TGTGCCAGTAGTATAGAAGGGGATGGCAATCAGCCCCAGCATTTT,CASSIEGDGNQPQHF
TRBJ2-2,TRBV21-1,-,few,TGTGCCAGCAGTTCGGAGAGGAGAATAACCGGGGAGCTGTTTTTT,CASSSERRITGELFF
TRBJ2-7,TRBV4-2,-,few,TGTGCCAGCAGCCAAGAAGTTCAGGGGAGCTCCTACGAGCAGTACTTC,CASSQEVQGSSYEQYF
TRBJ2-7,TRBV7-7,-,few,TGTGCCAGCAGCCCACGGCGGGCGTTCTCCTACGAGCAGTACTTC,CASSPRRAFSYEQYF
TRBJ2-3,TRBV18,TRBD2,few,TGTGCCAGCTCACTGGGACTAGCGGGAGGCGCTGTGCCAGATACGCAGTATTTT,CASSLGLAGGAVPDTQYF
TRBJ2-1,TRBV2,TRBD2,once,TGTGCCAGCCAGGCCGGGACTAGCGGGAGTTCCTCCTACAATGAGCAGTTCTTC,CASQAGTSGSSSYNEQFF
TRBJ1-1,TRBV20-1,TRBD1,once,TGCAGTGCTAGACCCGACAGGGGATGGACTGAAGCTTTCTTT,CSARPDRGWTEAFF
TRBJ2-6,TRBV19,-,few,TGTGCCAGTAGTATCGGGTCCCCTGGGGCCAACGTCCTGACTTTC,CASSIGSPGANVLTF
TRBJ2-1,TRBV12-3/TRBV12-4,TRBD1,many,TGTGCCAGCAGCTCTGGACAGGGGGGACTCAATGAGCAGTTCTTC,CASSSGQGGLNEQFF
TRBJ2-1,TRBV20-1,-,few,TGCAGTGCGCCTCCAGGCTACAATGAGCAGTTCTTC,CSAPPGYNEQFF
TRBJ2-5,TRBV24-1,-,few,TGTGCCACCAGTGACTCAGGGGTCGGGACCCAGTACTTC,CATSDSGVGTQYF
TRBJ2-7,TRBV6-2/TRBV6-3,-,few,TGTGCCAGCAGTCCGACAGGGACTGTGCAGTACTTC,CASSPTGTVQYF
TRBJ2-7,TRBV9,TRBD2,few,TGTGCCAGCAGCCCCAGACTAGCGGGGGAGCAGTACTTC,CASSPRLAGEQYF
TRBJ2-5,TRBV7-2,TRBD1,-,TGTGCCAGCAGTTTCGGCCCAGGGGGTGGCGAGACCCAGTACTTC,CASSFGPGGGETQYF
TRBJ2-3,TRBV6-5,-,few,TGTGCCAGCAGTTACTCGCCAGGGTTCGGAGATACGCAGTATTTT,CASSYSPGFGDTQYF
TRBJ2-7,TRBV20-1,TRBD1,few,TGCAGTGCTCTCTCCGGGGACAGGGACTACGAGCAGTACTTC,CSALSGDRDYEQYF
TRBJ2-1,TRBV7-8,-,-,TGTGCCAGCAGCGATAACAATGAGCAGTTCTTC,CASSDNNEQFF
TRBJ1-5,TRBV12-3/TRBV12-4,-,few,TGTGCCAGCAGTTCGGGACACCAAAATCAGCCCCAGCATTTT,CASSSGHQNQPQHF
TRBJ2-3,TRBV4-3,-,-,TGCGCCAGCAGCCAGGGGGGCGGACTGGAATACACAGATACGCAGTATTTT,CASSQGGGLEYTDTQYF
TRBJ2-7,TRBV7-8,-,-,TGTGCCAGCAGCTTCTCGGACAGCTCAGGAGAGCAGTACTTC,CASSFSDSSGEQYF
TRBJ1-2,TRBV10-3,-,-,TGTGCCATCAGTGAACAGGGAGTAAATGGCTACACCTTC,CAISEQGVNGYTF
TRBJ2-7,TRBV3-1,TRBD1,few,TGTGCCAGCAGCCAAGGACCGGGACAGGGGTACGAGCAGTACTTC,CASSQGPGQGYEQYF